This T cell receptor (beta chain) was captured in a study of shared clonotypes between healthy human individuals. Notes on the study in general: Large sequencing depth failed to make sorted-subset sequencing complete, rarefaction showed.

With regard to this clone: Its antigen is not identified.

CDR1 is LNHNV, CDR2 YYDKDF, per germline (reference sequence). Unmatched junction bases numbered 11, after V lost 3 bases and J lost 8 bases. The CDR3 loop spans 16 amino acids. Over several immunoSEQ plates, each subset's genomic DNA was distributed in even portions. Repertoires were generated with immunoSEQ multiplex PCR, while TCRdb's copy carries only in-frame clones and drops some. Of about 1.1 million clones detected, 70% to 85% appear once; the ten largest clones hold roughly 0.83%. Sequenced material: memory CD4+ T cells from PBMCs. Subset defined: CD45RA-negative fraction. J is TRBJ2-3 and V is TRBV15; 10 bases fit TRBD2. This TCR came from a man younger than 35 in good health. Some clones in this sample may be carry-over from other donors' samples. Here the CDR3 reads CATSSGLLAGVSTQYF. The CDR3 DNA sequence: TGTGCCACCAGCAGCGGGCTCCTAGCGGGAGTCTCTACGCAGTATTTT. Looking up the rest from reference TRBV15 and TRBJ2-3 gives the full variable domain: DAMVIQNPRYQVTQFGKPVTLSCSQTLNHNVMYWYQQKSSQAPKLLFHYYDKDFNNEADTPDNFQSRRPNTSFCFLDIRSPGLGDTAMYLCATSSGLLAGVSTQYFGPGTRLTVL.